This T cell receptor beta chain was captured by sequencing in a study of beta chain features in type 1 diabetes. About this clone itself: Antigen: not known.

General study findings and limits: Fewer insertions but more deletions were seen at VDJ junctions in type 1 diabetes patients. All four CD4+ subsets from Type 1 diabetes patients carried moderately but significantly shorter TCRB CDR3s.

Looked up from germline, CDR1 is SGDLS and CDR2 is YYNGEE. There are 15 residues in the CDR3. With 3 bases clipped from V and 3 bases from J, the junction kept 3 bases outside the gene matches. Purity above 98% was achieved in all sorted populations. The investigators reverse transcribed all of the isolated RNA, so they sequenced expressed TCRB transcripts. TCRdb's table, derived via immunoSEQ multiplex PCR, lists solely in-frame clones and lacks some. This repertoire shows a few hundred thousand clones, more than 15% found once; its top ten account for about 0.092%. This sequence joins TRBV9 and TRBJ2-1; 10 positions agree with TRBD2. The clonotype was recovered from a man in his thirties or forties with type 1 diabetes. The material sequenced was naive CD4+ T cells from blood. The CDR3 DNA sequence: TGTGCCAGCAGCGGCGGACTAGCGGACTACAATGAGCAGTTCTTC. This translates into CASSGGLADYNEQFF.